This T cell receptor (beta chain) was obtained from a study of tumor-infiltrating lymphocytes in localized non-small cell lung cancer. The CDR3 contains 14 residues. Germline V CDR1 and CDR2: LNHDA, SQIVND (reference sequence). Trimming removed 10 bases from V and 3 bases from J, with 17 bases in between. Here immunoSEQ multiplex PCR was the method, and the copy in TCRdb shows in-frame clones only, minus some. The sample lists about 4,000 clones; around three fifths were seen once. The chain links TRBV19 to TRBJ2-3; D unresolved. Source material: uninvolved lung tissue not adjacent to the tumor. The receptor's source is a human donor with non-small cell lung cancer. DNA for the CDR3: TGTGCCACAAAAATGGAAGGGTTGACAGATACGCAGTATTTT. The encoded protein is CATKMEGLTDTQYF. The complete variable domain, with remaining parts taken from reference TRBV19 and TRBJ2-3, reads DGGITQSPKYLFRKEGQNVTLSCEQNLNHDAMYWYRQDPGQGLRLIYYSQIVNDFQKGDIAEGYSVSREKKESFPLTVTSAQKNPTAFYLCATKMEGLTDTQYFGPGTRLTVL.